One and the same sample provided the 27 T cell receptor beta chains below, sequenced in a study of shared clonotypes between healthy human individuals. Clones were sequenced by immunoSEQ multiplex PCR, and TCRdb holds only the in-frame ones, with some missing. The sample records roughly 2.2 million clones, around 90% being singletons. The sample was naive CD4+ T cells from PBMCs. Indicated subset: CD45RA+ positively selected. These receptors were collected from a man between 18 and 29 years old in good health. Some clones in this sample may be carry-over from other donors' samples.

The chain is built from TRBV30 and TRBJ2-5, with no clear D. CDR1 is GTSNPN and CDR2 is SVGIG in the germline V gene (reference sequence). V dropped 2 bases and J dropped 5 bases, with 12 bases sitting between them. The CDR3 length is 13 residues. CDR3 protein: CAWSSPSLETQYF. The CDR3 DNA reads TGTGCCTGGAGTTCCCCATCCCTGGAGACCCAGTACTTC.

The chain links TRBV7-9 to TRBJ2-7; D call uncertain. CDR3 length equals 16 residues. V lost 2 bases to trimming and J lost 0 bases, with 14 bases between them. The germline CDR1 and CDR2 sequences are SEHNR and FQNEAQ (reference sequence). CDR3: CASSLRSAPSSYEQYF. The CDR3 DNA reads TGTGCCAGCAGCTTACGGTCGGCCCCGAGCTCCTACGAGCAGTACTTC.

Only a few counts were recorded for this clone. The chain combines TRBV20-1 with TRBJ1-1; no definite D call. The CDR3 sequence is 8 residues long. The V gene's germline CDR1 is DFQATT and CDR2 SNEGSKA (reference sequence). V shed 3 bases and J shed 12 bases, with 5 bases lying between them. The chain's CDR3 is CSASGPFF. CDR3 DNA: TGCAGTGCTAGTGGTCCTTTCTTT.

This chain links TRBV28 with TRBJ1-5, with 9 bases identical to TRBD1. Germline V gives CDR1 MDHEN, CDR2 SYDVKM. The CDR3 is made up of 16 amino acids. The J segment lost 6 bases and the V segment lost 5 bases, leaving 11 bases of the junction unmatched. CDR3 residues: CASSILDRGAGQPQHF. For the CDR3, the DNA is TGTGCCAGCAGTATTCTAGACAGGGGGGCAGGTCAGCCCCAGCATTTT.

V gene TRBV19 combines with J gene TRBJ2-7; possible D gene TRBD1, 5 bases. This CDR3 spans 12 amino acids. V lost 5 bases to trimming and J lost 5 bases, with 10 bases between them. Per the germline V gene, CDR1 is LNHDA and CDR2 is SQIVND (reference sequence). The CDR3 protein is CASSADSDEQYF. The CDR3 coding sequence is TGTGCCAGTAGTGCCGACAGTGACGAGCAGTACTTC.

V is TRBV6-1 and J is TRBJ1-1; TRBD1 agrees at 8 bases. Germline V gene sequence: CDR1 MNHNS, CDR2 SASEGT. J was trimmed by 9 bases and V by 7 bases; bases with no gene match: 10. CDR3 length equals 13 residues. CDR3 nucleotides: TGTGCCAGCACCGGGCCTTGGGACAGGCAAGCTTTCTTT. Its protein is CASTGPWDRQAFF.

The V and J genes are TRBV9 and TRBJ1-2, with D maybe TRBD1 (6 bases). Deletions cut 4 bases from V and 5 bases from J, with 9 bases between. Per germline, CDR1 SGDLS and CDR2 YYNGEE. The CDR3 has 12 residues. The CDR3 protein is CASSRDMYGYTF. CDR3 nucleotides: TGTGCCAGCAGCCGGGACATGTATGGCTACACCTTC.

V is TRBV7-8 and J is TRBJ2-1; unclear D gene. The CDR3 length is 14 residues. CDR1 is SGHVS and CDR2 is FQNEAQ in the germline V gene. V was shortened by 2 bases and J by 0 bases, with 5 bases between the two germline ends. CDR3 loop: CASSLSSSYNEQFF. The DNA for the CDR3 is TGTGCCAGCAGCTTATCCAGCTCCTACAATGAGCAGTTCTTC.

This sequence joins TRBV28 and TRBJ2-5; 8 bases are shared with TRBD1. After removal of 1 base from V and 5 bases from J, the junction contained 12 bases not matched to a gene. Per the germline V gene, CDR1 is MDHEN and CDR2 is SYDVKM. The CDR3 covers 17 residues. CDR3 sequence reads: CASSLSTGGISRETQYF. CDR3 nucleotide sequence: TGTGCCAGCAGTTTATCCACAGGGGGGATCAGTCGGGAGACCCAGTACTTC.

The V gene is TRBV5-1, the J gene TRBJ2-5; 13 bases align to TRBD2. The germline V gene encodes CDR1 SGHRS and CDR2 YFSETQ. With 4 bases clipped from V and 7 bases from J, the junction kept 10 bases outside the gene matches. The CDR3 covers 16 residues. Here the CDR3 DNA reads TGCGCCAGCAGCGCCGGGACTAGCGGGGTTTTTGGGACCCAGTACTTC. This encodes CASSAGTSGVFGTQYF.

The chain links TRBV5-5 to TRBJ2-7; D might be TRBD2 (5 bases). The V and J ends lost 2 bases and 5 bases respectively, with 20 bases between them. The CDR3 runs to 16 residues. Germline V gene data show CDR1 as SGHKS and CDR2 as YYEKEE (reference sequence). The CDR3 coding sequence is TGTGCCAGCAGCTTAGATTTTAGGTCACAGAGGGACGAGCAGTACTTC. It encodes CASSLDFRSQRDEQYF.

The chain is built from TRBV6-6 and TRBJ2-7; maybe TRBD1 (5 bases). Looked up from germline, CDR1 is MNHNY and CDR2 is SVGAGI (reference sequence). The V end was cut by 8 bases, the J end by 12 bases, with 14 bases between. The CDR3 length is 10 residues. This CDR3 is CASYKGRRYF. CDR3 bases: TGTGCCAGCTATAAGGGGCGGAGGTACTTC.

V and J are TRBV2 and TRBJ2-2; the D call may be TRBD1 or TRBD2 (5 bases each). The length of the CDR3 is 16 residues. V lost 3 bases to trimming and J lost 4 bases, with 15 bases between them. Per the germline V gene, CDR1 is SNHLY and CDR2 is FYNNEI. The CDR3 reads CASSDKGPRSTGELFF. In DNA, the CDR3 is TGTGCCAGCAGTGATAAGGGACCACGAAGCACCGGGGAGCTGTTTTTT. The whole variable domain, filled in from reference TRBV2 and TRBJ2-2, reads EPEVTQTPSHQVTQMGQEVILRCVPISNHLYFYWYRQILGQKVEFLVSFYNNEISEKSEIFDDQFSVERPDGSNFTLKIRSTKLEDSAMYFCASSDKGPRSTGELFFGEGSRLTVL.

The CDR3 sequence is CASSESGQPNTGELFF. The DNA of the CDR3 is TGTGCCAGCAGCGAATCCGGACAGCCGAACACCGGGGAGCTGTTTTTT. This chain joins TRBV7-8 and TRBJ2-2; D possibly corresponds to TRBD1 (6 bases). Deletions cut 5 bases from V and 0 bases from J, with 13 bases between. Germline CDR1 and CDR2: SGHVS and FQNEAQ. The CDR3 is made up of 16 amino acids.

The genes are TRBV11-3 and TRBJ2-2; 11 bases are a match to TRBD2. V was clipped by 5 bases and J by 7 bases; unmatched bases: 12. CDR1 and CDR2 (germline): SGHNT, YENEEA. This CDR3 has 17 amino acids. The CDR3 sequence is CASSPITGTSGIGELFF. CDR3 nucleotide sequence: TGTGCCAGCAGCCCCATTACCGGGACTAGCGGCATCGGGGAGCTGTTTTTT.

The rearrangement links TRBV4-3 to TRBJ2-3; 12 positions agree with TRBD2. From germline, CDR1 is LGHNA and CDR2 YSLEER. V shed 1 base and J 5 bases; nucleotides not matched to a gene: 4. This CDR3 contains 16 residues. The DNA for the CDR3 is TGCGCCAGCAGCCAAGGACTAGCGGGAGTTGGAGATACGCAGTATTTT. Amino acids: CASSQGLAGVGDTQYF.

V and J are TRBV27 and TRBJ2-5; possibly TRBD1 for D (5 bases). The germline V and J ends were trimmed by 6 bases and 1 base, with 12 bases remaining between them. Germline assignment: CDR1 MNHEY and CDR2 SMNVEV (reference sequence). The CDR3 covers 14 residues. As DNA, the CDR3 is TGTGCCAGCAGAAAGGGGCACCCCCAAGAGACCCAGTACTTC. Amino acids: CASRKGHPQETQYF.

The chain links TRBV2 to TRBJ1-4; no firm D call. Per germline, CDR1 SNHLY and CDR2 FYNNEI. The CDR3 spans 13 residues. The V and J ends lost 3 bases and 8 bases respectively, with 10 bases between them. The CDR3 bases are TGTGCCAGCAGTGACGGAAAAGGGGAAAAACTGTTTTTT. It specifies CASSDGKGEKLFF. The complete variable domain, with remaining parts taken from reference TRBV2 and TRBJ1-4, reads EPEVTQTPSHQVTQMGQEVILRCVPISNHLYFYWYRQILGQKVEFLVSFYNNEISEKSEIFDDQFSVERPDGSNFTLKIRSTKLEDSAMYFCASSDGKGEKLFFGSGTQLSVL.

The CDR3 loop reads CASSTPSGRGYNEQFF. CDR3 bases: TGTGCCAGTAGTACTCCTAGCGGGAGGGGGTACAATGAGCAGTTCTTC. The J gene is TRBJ2-1, the V gene TRBV19; 12 bases match TRBD2. The CDR3 is 16 residues long. The germline gives CDR1 LNHDA, CDR2 SQIVND (reference sequence). Trimming at V came to 4 bases and at J to 4 bases, leaving 5 bases not matched to a gene.

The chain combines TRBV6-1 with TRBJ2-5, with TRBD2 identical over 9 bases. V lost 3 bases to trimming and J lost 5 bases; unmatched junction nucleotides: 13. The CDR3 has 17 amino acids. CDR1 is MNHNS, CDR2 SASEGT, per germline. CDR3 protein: CASSEGAGGRARETQYF. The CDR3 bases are TGTGCCAGCAGTGAGGGAGCGGGCGGGAGGGCCCGGGAGACCCAGTACTTC.

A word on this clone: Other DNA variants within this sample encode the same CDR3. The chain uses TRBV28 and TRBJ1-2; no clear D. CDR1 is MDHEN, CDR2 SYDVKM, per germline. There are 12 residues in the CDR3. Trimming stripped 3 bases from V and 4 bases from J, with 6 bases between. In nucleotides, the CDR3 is TGTGCCAGCAGTTTGAGAGGCTATGGCTACACCTTC. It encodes CASSLRGYGYTF.

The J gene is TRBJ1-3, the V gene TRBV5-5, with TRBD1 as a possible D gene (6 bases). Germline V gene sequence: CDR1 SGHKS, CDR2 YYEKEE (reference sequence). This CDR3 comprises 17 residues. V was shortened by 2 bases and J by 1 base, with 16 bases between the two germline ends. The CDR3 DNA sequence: TGTGCCAGCAGCTTAATTCCGGGACACCTATCTGGAAACACCATATATTTT. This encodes CASSLIPGHLSGNTIYF.

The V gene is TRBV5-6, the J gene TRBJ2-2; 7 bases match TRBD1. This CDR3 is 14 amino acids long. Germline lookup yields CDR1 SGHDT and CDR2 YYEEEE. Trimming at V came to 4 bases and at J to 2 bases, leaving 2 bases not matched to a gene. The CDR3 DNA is TGTGCCAGCAGCGGGGACAGCAACACCGGGGAGCTGTTTTTT. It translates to CASSGDSNTGELFF.

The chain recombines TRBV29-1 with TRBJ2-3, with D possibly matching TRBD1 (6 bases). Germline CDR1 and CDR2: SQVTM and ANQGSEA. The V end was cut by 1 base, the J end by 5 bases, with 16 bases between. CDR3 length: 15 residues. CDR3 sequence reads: CSVEAVRQVVDTQYF. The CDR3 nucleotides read TGCAGCGTTGAAGCGGTTCGACAGGTGGTAGATACGCAGTATTTT.

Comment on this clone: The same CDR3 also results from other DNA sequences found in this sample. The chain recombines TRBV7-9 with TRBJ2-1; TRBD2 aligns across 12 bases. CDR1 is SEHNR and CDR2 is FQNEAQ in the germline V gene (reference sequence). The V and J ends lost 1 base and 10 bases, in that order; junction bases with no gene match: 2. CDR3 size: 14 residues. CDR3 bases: TGTGCCAGCAGCTTAGGGCTAGCGGGAGGGGAGCAGTTCTTC. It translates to CASSLGLAGGEQFF.

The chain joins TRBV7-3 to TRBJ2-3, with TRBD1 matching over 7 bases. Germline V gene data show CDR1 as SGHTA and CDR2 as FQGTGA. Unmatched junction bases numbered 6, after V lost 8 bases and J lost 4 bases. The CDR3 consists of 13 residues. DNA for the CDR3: TGTGCCAGCTCGACAGGGCCTGCAGATACGCAGTATTTT. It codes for CASSTGPADTQYF. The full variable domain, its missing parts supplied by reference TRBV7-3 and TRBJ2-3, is GAGVSQTPSNKVTEKGKYVELRCDPISGHTALYWYRQSLGQGPEFLIYFQGTGAADDSGLPNDRFFAVRPEGSVSTLKIQRTERGDSAVYLCASSTGPADTQYFGPGTRLTVL.

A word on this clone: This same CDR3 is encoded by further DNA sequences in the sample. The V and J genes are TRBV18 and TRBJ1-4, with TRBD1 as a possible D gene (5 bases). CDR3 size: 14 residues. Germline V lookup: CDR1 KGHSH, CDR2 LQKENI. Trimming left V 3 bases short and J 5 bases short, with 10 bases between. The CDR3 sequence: CASSPPGSNEKLFF. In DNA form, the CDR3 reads TGTGCCAGCTCACCCCCAGGGTCCAATGAAAAACTGTTTTTT. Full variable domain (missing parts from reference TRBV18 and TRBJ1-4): NAGVMQNPRHLVRRRGQEARLRCSPMKGHSHVYWYRQLPEEGLKFMVYLQKENIIDESGMPKERFSAEFPKEGPSILRIQQVVRGDSAAYFCASSPPGSNEKLFFGSGTQLSVL.